The T cell receptor (beta chain) under discussion was sequenced for a study of blood T cell repertoires in COVID-19. Study context: The origin of the acute and convalescent COVID-19 samples was the United States, Italy and Spain. The analysed material was cDNA or gDNA that came from T cells, B-cell-depleted T cells, or PBMCs.

The table lists this clone with a few counts. In the original analysis: Reference gene primer amplification yielded estimated nucleated cell counts. Profiling relied on immunoSEQ multiplex PCR, and the TCRdb table lists in-frame clones only, not all of them. Clone size and V and J calls were adopted from that table, with D and trimming inferred from the DNA. The table lists about 120,000 clones, about 85% of them singletons, with approximately 11% in the top ten. The germline CDR1 and CDR2 sequences are SGHTA and FQGNSA. This CDR3 is built from 14 residues. V was clipped by 4 bases and J by 5 bases; unmatched bases: 3.

The chain carries TRBV7-2 and TRBJ2-2, with 8 bases that match TRBD2. Material for sequencing was peripheral blood. The source of this sequence is an elderly man with acute or convalescent COVID-19. CDR3 amino acids: CASSWGLVTGELFF. CDR3 nucleotides: TGTGCCAGCAGCTGGGGACTAGTGACCGGGGAGCTGTTTTTT.